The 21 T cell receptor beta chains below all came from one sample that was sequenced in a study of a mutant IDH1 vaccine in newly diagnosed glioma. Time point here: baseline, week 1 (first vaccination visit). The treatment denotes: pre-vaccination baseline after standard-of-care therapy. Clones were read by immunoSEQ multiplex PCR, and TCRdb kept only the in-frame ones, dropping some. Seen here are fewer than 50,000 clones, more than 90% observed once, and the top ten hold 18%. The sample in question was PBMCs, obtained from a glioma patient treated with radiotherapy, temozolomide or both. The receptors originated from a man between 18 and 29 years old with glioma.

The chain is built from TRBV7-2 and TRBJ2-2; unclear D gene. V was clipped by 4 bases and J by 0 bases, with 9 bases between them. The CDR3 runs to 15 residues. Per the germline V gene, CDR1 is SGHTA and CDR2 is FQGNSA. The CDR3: CASSSFRTNTGELFF. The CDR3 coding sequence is TGTGCCAGCAGCTCGTTTAGGACGAACACCGGGGAGCTGTTTTTT.

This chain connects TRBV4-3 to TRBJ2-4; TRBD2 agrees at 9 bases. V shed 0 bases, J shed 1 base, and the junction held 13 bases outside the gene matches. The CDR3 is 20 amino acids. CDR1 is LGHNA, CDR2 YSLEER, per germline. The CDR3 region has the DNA TGCGCCAGCAGCCAAGACACTCTTTCGGCGGGAGGGCTGGCCAAAAACATTCAGTACTTC. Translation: CASSQDTLSAGGLAKNIQYF.

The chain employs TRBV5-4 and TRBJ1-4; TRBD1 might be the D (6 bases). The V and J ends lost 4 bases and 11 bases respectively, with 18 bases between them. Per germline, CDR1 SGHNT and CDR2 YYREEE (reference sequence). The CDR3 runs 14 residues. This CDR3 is CASSPGGPGEKLFF. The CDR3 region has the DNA TGTGCCAGCAGCCCGGGGGGGCCCGGTGAGAAACTGTTTTTT. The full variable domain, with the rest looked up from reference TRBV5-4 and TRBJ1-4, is ETGVTQSPTHLIKTRGQQVTLRCSSQSGHNTVSWYQQALGQGPQFIFQYYREEENGRGNFPPRFSGLQFPNYSSELNVNALELDDSALYLCASSPGGPGEKLFFGSGTQLSVL.

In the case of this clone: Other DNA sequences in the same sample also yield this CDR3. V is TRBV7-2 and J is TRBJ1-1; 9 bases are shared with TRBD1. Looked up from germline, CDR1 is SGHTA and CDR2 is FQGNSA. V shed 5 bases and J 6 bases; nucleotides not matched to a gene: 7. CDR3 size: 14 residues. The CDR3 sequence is CASSPGQGIAEAFF. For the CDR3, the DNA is TGTGCCAGCAGCCCCGGACAGGGGATCGCTGAAGCTTTCTTT. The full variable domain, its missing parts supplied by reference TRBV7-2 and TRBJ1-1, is GAGVSQSPSNKVTEKGKDVELRCDPISGHTALYWYRQSLGQGLEFLIYFQGNSAPDKSGLPSDRFSAERTGGSVSTLTIQRTQQEDSAVYLCASSPGQGIAEAFFGQGTRLTVV.

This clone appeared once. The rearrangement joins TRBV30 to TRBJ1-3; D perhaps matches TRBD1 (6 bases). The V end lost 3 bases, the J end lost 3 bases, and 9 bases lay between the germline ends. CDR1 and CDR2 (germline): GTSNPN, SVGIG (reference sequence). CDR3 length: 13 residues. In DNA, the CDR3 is TGTGCCTGGAGGTACAGGGATGGAAACACCATATATTTT. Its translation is CAWRYRDGNTIYF.

In nucleotides, the CDR3 is TGTGCCAGCAGTATACACCAGTATGGGAGAGGGGCTCAAGAGCAGTACTTC. Encoded protein: CASSIHQYGRGAQEQYF. The V and J genes are TRBV28 and TRBJ2-7; TRBD1 or TRBD2 may be the D gene (5 bases each). The CDR3 runs 17 residues. Germline CDR1 and CDR2: MDHEN and SYDVKM. V was pared by 5 bases and J by 7 bases, with 27 bases between.

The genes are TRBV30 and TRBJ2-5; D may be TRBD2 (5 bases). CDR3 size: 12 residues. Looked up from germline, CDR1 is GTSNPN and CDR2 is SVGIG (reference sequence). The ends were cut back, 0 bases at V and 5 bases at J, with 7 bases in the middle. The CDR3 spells CAWSVRGETQYF. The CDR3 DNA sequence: TGTGCCTGGAGTGTACGAGGGGAGACCCAGTACTTC.

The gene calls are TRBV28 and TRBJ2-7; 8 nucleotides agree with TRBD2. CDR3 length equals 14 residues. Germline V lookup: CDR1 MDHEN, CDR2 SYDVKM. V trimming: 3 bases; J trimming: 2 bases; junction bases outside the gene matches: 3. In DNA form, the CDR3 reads TGTGCCAGCAGTTTGCCGGGACTAGCCTACGAGCAGTACTTC. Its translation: CASSLPGLAYEQYF.

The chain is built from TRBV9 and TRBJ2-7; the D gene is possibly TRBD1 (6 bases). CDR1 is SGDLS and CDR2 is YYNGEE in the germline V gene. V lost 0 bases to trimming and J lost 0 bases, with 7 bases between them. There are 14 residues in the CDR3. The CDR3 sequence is CASSVGTASYEQYF. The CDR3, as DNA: TGTGCCAGCAGCGTAGGGACAGCCTCCTACGAGCAGTACTTC.

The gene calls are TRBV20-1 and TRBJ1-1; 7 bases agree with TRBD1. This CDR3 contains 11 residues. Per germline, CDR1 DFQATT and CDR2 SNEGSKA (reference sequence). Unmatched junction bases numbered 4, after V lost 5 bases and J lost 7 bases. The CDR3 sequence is CSASDRVEAFF. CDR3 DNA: TGCAGTGCTTCCGACAGGGTTGAAGCTTTCTTT.

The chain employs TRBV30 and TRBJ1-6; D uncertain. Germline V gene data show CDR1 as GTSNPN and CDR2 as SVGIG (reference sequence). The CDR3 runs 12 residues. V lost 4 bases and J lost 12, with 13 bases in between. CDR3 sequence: CAWTLQSIPLHF. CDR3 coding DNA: TGTGCCTGGACACTCCAATCAATACCCCTCCACTTT.

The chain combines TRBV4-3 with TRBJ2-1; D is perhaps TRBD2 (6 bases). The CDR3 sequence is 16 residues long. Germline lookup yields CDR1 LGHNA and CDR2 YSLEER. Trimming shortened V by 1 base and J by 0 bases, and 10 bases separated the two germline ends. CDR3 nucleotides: TGCGCCAGCAGCCAAGCTCTAGCGAGCTCCTACAATGAGCAGTTCTTC. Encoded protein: CASSQALASSYNEQFF.

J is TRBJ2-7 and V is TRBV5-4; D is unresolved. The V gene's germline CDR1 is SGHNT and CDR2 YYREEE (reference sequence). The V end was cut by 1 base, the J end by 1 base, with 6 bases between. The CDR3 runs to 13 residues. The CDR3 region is CASSLMGSYEQYF. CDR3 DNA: TGTGCCAGCAGCTTGATGGGTTCCTACGAGCAGTACTTC.

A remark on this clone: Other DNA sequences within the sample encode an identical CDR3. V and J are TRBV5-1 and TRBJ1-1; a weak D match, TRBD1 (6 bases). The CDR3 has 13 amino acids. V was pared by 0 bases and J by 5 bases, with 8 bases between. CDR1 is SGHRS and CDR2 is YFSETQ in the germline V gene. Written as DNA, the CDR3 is TGCGCCAGCAGCTTGGAGGGGGGGACTGAAGCTTTCTTT. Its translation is CASSLEGGTEAFF. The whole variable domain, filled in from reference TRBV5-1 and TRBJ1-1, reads KAGVTQTPRYLIKTRGQQVTLSCSPISGHRSVSWYQQTPGQGLQFLFEYFSETQRNKGNFPGRFSGRQFSNSRSEMNVSTLELGDSALYLCASSLEGGTEAFFGQGTRLTVV.

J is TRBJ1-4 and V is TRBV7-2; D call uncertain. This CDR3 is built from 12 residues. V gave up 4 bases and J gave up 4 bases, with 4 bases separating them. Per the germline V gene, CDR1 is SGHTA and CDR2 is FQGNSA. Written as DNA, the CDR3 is TGTGCCAGCAGCTACCGTAATGAAAAACTGTTTTTT. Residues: CASSYRNEKLFF.

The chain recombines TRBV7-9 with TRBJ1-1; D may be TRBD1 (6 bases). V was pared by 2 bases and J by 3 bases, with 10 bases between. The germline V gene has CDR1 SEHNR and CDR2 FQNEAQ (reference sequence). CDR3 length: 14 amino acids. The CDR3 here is CASSLRGAYTEAFF. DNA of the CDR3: TGTGCCAGCAGCTTAAGGGGGGCCTACACTGAAGCTTTCTTT.

CDR3 protein: CASSHGQGGSPLHF. The CDR3 bases are TGTGCCAGCAGCCACGGACAGGGGGGTTCACCCCTCCACTTT. The gene calls are TRBV7-9 and TRBJ1-6; the match to TRBD1 covers 10 bases. Germline V gene lookup returns CDR1 SEHNR and CDR2 FQNEAQ (reference sequence). The CDR3 loop spans 14 amino acids. The trim removed 5 bases at V and 9 bases at J, leaving 4 bases unmatched.

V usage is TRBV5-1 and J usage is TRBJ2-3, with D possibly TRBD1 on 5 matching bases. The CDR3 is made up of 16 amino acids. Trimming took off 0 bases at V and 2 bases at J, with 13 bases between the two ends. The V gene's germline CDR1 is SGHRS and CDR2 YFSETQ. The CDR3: CASSLEVSRDTDTQYF. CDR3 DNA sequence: TGCGCCAGCAGCTTGGAGGTTAGCAGGGACACAGATACGCAGTATTTT.

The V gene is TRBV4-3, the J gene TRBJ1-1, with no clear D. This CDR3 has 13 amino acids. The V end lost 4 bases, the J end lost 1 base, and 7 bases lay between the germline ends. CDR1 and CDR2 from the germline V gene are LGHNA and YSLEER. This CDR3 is CASSLTQNTEAFF. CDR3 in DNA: TGCGCCAGCAGCCTGACACAGAACACTGAAGCTTTCTTT.

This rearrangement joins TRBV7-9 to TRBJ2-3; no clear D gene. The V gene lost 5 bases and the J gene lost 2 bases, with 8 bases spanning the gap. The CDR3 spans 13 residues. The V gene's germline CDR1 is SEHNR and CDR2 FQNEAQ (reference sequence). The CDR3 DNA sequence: TGTGCCAGCAGCCCGTCGGCCACAGATACGCAGTATTTT. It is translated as CASSPSATDTQYF.

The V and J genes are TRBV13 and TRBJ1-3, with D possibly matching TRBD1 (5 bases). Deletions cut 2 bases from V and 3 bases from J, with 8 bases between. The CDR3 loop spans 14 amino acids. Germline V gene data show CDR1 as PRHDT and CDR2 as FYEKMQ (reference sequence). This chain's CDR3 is CASSLQGSGNTIYF. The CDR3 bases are TGTGCCAGCAGCTTACAGGGTAGTGGAAACACCATATATTTT.